The entry below describes one TCR beta chain. Its antigen remains unidentified. Per germline, CDR1 LNHDA and CDR2 SQIVND (reference sequence). This CDR3 has 13 residues. Trimming cost V 10 bases and J 3 bases; bases outside gene matches: 5. Sequencing used immunoSEQ multiplex PCR; TCRdb keeps in-frame clones, though not all of them. There are 25,000 to 35,000 clones in the sample; about 90% occur only once, and around 1.2% lies in the top ten. The entry originates in a study of T cells in narcolepsy. Across the whole study: Donors had narcolepsy type 1 or type 2, or were healthy controls.

Study-level results: Autoreactive clonotypes reportedly recurred in blood of same and different patients, not controls. Autoreactive HCRT-specific and TRIB2-specific clonotypes were marked in same-patient CSF-versus-blood CD4+ comparisons. In some patient and control memory CD4+ samples, autoreactive clones were absent.

The rearrangement links TRBV19 to TRBJ1-5, with 8 nucleotides matching TRBD1. The clonotype comes from a human donor with narcolepsy. Input material: CD45RA- memory CD4+ T cells from PBMCs. The CDR3 region has the DNA TGTGCCACTGAGGACAGGGACAATCAGCCCCAGCATTTT. Translated: CATEDRDNQPQHF.